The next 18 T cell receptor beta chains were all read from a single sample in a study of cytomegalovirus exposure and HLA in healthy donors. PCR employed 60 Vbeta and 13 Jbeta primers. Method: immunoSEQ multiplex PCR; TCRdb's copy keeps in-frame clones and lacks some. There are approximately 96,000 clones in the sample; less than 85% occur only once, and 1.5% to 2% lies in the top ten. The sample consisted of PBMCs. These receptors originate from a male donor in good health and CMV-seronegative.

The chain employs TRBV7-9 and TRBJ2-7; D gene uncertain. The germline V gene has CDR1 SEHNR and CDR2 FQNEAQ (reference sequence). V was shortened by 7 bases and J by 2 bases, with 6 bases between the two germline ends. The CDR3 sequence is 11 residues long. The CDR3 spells CASTRTYEQYF. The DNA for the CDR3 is TGTGCCAGCACGCGAACCTACGAGCAGTACTTC.

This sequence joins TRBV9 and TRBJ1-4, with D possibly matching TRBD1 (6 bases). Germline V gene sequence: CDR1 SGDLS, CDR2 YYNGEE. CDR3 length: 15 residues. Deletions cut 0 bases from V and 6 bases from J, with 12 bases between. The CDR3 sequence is CASSVGLQGYEKLFF. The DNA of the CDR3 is TGTGCCAGCAGCGTAGGACTCCAGGGGTATGAAAAACTGTTTTTT.

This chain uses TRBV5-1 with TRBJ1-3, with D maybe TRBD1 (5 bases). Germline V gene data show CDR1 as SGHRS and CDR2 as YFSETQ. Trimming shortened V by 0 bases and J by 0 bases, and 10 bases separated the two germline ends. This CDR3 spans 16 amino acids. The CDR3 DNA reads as TGCGCCAGCAGCTTGGCCGGGGGGAACTCTGGAAACACCATATATTTT. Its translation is CASSLAGGNSGNTIYF. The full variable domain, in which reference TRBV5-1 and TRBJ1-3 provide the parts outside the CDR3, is KAGVTQTPRYLIKTRGQQVTLSCSPISGHRSVSWYQQTPGQGLQFLFEYFSETQRNKGNFPGRFSGRQFSNSRSEMNVSTLELGDSALYLCASSLAGGNSGNTIYFGEGSWLTVV.

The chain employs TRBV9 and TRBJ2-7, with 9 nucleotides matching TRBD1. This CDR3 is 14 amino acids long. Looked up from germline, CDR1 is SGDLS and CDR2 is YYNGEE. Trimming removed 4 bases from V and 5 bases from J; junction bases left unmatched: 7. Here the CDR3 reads CASSPGQGPHEQYF. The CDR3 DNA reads TGTGCCAGCAGCCCGGGACAGGGCCCCCACGAGCAGTACTTC.

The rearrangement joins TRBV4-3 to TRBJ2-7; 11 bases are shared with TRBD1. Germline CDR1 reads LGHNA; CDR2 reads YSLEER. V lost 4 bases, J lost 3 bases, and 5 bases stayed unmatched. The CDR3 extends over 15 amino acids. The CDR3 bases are TGCGCCAGCAGCCCAATGGGACAGGGGGACTACGAGCAGTACTTC. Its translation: CASSPMGQGDYEQYF.

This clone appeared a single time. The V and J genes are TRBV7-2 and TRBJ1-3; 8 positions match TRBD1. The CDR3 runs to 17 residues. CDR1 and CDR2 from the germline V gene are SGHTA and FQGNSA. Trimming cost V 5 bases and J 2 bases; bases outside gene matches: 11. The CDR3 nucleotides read TGTGCCAGCAGCCCAACTACAGGGGGAGGTACTGGAAACACCATATATTTT. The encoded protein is CASSPTTGGGTGNTIYF.

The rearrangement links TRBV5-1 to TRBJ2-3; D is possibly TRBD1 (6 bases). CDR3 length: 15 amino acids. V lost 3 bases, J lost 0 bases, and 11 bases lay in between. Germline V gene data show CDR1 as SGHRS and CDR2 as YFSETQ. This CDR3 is CASSYMTGSTDTQYF. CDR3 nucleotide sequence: TGCGCCAGCAGCTATATGACAGGCAGCACAGATACGCAGTATTTT.

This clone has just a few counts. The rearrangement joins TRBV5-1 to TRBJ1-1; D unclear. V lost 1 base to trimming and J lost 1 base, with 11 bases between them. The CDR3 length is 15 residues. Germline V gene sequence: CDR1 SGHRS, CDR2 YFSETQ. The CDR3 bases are TGCGCCAGCAGCTTGTCGAGATCGGGGAACACTGAAGCTTTCTTT. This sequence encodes CASSLSRSGNTEAFF.

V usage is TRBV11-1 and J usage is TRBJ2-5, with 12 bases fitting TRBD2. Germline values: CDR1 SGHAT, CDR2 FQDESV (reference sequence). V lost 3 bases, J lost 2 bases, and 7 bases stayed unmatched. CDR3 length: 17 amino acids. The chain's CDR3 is CASSFGLAGGPQETQYF. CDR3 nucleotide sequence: TGTGCCAGCAGCTTTGGCCTAGCGGGAGGGCCTCAAGAGACCCAGTACTTC.

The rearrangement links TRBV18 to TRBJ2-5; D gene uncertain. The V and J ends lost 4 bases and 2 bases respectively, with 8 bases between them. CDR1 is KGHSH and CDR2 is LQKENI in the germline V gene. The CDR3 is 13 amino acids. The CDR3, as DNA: TGTGCCAGCTCACGCAGGCAACAAGAGACCCAGTACTTC. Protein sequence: CASSRRQQETQYF. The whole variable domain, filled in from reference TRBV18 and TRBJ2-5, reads NAGVMQNPRHLVRRRGQEARLRCSPMKGHSHVYWYRQLPEEGLKFMVYLQKENIIDESGMPKERFSAEFPKEGPSILRIQQVVRGDSAAYFCASSRRQQETQYFGPGTRLLVL.

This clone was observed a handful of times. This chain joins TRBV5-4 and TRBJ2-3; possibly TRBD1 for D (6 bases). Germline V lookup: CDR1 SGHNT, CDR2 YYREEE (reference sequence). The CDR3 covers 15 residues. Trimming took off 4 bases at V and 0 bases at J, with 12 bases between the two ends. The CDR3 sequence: CASSLGTRSTDTQYF. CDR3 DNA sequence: TGTGCCAGCAGCCTGGGGACACGCAGCACAGATACGCAGTATTTT.

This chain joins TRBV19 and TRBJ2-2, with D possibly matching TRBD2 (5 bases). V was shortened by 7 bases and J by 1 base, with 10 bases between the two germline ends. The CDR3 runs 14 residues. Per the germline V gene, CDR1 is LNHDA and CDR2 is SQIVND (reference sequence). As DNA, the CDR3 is TGTGCCAGTATATCGAGGGTGAACACCGGGGAGCTGTTTTTT. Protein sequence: CASISRVNTGELFF.

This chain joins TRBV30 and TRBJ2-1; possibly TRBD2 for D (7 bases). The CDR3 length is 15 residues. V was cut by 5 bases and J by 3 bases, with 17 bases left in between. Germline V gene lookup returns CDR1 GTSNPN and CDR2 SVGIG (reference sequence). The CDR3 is CAWGPPGGGYNEQFF. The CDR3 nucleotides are TGTGCCTGGGGACCTCCGGGGGGCGGCTACAATGAGCAGTTCTTC.

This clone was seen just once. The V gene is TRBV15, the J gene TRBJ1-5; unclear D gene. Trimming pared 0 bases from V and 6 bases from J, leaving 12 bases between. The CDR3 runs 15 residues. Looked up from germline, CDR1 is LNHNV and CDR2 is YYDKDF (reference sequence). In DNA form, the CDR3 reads TGTGCCACCAGCAGAGAGGGTGATGGGCGTCAGCCCCAGCATTTT. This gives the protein CATSREGDGRQPQHF. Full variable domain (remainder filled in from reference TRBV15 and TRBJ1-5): DAMVIQNPRYQVTQFGKPVTLSCSQTLNHNVMYWYQQKSSQAPKLLFHYYDKDFNNEADTPDNFQSRRPNTSFCFLDIRSPGLGDTAMYLCATSREGDGRQPQHFGDGTRLSIL.

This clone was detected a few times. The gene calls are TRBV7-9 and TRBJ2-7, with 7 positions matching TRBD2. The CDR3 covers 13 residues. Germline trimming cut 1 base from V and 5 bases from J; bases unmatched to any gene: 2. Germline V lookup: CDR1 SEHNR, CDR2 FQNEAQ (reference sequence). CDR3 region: CASSLVAGDEQYF. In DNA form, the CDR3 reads TGTGCCAGCAGCTTAGTCGCGGGAGACGAGCAGTACTTC. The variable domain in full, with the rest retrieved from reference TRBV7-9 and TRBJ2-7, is DTGVSQNPRHKITKRGQNVTFRCDPISEHNRLYWYRQTLGQGPEFLTYFQNEAQLEKSRLLSDRFSAERPKGSFSTLEIQRTEQGDSAMYLCASSLVAGDEQYFGPGTRLTVT.

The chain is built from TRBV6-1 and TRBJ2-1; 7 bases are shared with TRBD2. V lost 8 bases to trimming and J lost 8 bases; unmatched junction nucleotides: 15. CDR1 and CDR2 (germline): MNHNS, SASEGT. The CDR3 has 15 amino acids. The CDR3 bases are TGTGCCAGCCGTCGGGCAGGTGCACGGGGGGATGAGCAGTTCTTC. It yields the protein CASRRAGARGDEQFF.

CDR3 sequence: CASTATGGAADTQYF. Written as DNA, the CDR3 is TGTGCCAGCACCGCCACAGGGGGCGCGGCAGATACGCAGTATTTT. The gene calls are TRBV6-5 and TRBJ2-3, with 9 bases aligning to TRBD1. Germline V CDR1 and CDR2: MNHEY, SVGAGI. CDR3 length: 15 residues. J lost 4 bases, V lost 7 bases, and 9 bases had no gene match.

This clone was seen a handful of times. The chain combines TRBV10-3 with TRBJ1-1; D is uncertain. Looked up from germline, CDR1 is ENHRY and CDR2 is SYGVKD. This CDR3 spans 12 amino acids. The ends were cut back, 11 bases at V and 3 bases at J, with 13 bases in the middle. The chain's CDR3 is CAAKNLDTEAFF. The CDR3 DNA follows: TGTGCCGCAAAAAATTTAGACACTGAAGCTTTCTTT.